This note documents a single TCR beta chain sequence. Its antigen is currently unknown. This sample is drawn from a study of cytomegalovirus exposure and HLA in healthy donors. The overall study: The Caucasian-associated ancestry cluster held about 80% of more than 350 genotyped donors. Notes on the study in general: It was likely that a cluster of highly shared sequence variants was a sequencing artifact.

The primer mix had 60 Vbeta and 13 Jbeta primers. The table came from immunoSEQ multiplex PCR; TCRdb's copy has only in-frame clones and leaves some out. The sample shows 130,000 or so clones, 70% to 80% of them seen only once. Germline V lookup: CDR1 SNHLY, CDR2 FYNNEI. The CDR3 length is 15 residues. Trimming stripped 2 bases from V and 2 bases from J, with 10 bases between. The sample comprised PBMCs. This TCR was sampled from a man aged 50-60 years in good health and CMV-seronegative. This rearrangement joins TRBV2 to TRBJ1-3, with D tentatively TRBD1 (5 bases). The CDR3 spells CASSESGVPGNTIYF. Written as DNA, the CDR3 is TGTGCCAGCAGTGAATCGGGGGTCCCTGGAAACACCATATATTTT.